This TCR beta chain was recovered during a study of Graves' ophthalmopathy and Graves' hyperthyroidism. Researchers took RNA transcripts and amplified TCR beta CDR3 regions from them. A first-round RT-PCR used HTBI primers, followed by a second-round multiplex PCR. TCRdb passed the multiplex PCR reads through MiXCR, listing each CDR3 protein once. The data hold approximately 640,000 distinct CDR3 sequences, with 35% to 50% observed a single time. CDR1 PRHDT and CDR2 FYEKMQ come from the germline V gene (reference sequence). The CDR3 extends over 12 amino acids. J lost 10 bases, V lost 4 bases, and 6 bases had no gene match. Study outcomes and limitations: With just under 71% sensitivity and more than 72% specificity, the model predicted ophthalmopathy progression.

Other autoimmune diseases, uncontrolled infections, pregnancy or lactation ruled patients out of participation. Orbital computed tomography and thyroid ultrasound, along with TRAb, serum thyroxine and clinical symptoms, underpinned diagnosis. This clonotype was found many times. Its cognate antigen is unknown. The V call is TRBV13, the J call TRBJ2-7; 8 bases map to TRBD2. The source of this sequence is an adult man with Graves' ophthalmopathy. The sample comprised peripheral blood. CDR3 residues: CASSSSTSEQYF. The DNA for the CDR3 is TGTGCCAGCAGCTCCTCGACTAGCGAACAGTACTTC.